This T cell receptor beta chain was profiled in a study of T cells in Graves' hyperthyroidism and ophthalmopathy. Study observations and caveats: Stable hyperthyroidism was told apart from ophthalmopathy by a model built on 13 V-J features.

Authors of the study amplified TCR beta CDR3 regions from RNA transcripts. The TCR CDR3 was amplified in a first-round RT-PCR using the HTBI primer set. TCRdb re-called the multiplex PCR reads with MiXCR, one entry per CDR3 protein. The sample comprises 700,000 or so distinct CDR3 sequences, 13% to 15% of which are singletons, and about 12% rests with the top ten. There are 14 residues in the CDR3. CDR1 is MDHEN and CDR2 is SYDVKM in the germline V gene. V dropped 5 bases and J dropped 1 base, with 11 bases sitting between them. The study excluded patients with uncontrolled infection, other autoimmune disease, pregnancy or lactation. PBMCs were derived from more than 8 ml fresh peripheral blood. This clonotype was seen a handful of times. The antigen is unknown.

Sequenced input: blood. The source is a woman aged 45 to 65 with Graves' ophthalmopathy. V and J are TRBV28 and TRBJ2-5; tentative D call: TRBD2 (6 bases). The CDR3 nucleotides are TGTGCCAGCAGTCGATATAGCGGCCAAGAGACCCAGTACTTC. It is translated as CASSRYSGQETQYF.